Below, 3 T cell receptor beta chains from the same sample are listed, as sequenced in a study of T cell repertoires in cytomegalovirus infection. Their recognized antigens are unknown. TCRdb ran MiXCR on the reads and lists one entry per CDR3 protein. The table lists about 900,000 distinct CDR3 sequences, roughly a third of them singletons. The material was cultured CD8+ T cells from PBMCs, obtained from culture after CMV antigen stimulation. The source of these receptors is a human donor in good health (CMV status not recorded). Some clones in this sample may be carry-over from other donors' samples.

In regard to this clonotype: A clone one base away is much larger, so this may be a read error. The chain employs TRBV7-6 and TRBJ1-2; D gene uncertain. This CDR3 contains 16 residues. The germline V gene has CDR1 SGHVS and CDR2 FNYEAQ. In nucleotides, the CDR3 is TGTGCCAACAGCTCCGCTGCGGGCGCGAGTACTGAAGGCTACACCTTC. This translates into CANSSAAGASTEGYTF. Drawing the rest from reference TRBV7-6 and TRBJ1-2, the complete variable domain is GAGVSQSPRYKVTKRGQDVALRCDPISGHVSLYWYRQALGQGPEFLTYFNYEAQQDKSGLPNDRFSAERPEGSISTLTIQRTEQRDSAMYRCANSSAAGASTEGYTFGSGTRLTVV.

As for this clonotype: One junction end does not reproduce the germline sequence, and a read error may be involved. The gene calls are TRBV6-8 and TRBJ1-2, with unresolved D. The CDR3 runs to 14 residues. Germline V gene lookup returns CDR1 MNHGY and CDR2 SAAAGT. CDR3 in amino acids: CASSYGRTNYSYTF. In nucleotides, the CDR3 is TGTGCCAGCAGTTACGGCAGAACTAACTATAGCTACACCTTC.

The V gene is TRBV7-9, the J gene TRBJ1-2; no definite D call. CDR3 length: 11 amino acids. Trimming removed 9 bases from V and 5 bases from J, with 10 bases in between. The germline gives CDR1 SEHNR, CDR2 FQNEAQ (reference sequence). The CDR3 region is CASQKGYGYTF. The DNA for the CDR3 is TGTGCCAGTCAGAAGGGATATGGCTACACCTTC.